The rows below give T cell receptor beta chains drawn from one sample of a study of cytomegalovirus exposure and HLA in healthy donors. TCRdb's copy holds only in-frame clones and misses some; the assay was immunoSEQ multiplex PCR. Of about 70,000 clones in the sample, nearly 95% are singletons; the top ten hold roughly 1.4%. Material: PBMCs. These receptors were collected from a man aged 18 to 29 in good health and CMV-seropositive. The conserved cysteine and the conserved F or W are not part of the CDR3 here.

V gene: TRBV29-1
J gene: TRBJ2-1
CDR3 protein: SVESLNEQF

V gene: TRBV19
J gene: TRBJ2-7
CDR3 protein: ATTRSGSHEQY

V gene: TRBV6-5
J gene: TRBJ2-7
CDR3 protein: ASNTGTSWYEQY

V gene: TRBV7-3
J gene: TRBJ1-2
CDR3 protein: ASSSGQGDGYT

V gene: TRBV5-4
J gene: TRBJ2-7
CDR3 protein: ASSDRAESYEQY

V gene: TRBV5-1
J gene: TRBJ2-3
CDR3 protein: ASSLAGSSGSIDTQY

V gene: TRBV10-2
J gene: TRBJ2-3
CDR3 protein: ASRVGLAGIDTQY

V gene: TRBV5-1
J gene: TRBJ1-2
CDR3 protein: ASSLETGGGGYT

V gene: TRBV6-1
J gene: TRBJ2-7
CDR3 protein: ASIQGDEQY

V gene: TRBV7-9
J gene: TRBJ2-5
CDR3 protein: ASSFVGLQETQY

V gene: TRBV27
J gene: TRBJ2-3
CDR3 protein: ASRERLLAGSTDTQY

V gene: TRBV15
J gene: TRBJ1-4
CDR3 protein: ATSRSGDRLLEKLF

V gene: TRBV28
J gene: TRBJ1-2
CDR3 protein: ASKLVGGNFYGYT

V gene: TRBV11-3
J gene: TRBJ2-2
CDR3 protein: ASSSLPDTGELF

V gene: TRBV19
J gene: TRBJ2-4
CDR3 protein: ASSTSQGENIQY

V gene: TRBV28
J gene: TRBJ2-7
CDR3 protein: ASSSRTAYEQY

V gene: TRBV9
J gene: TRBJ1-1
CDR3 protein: ASSVLTGDTEAF

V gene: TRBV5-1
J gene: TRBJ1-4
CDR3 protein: ASSLAGQVDEKLF

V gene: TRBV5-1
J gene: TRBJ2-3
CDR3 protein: ASSRTPGLAGERSSTDTQY

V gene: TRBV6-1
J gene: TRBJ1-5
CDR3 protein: ASSQRGWPQH

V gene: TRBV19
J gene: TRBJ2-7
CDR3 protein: ASSIEGSYEQY

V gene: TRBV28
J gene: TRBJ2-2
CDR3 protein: ASSFLTRSTGELF

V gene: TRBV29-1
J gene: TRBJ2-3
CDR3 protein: SVPSGHLTDTQY

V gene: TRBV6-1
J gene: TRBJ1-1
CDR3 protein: ASTRAKNTEAF

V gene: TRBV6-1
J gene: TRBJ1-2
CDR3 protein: ASSPSIGQGYGYT

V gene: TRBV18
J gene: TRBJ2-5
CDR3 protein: ASSPGQGETQY

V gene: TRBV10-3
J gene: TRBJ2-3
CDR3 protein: AISQGQGVSSDTQY

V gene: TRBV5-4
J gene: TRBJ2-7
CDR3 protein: ASSTYRGLTYEQY

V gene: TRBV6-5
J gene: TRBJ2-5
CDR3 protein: ASSYDDRPETQY

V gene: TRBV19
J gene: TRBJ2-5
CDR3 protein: ASSILPSETQY

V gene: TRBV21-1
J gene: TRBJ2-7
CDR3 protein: ASSKRTSGSGEQY

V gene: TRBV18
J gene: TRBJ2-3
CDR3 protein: ASSRPDRGKDTQY

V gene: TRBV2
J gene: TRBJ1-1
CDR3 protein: ASITTGTEAF

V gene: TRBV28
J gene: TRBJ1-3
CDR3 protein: ASSAPTGSSGNTIY

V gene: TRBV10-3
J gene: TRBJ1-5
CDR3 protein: AISRTGNSNQPQH

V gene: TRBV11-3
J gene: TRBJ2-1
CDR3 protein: ASSLRASGSTNEQF

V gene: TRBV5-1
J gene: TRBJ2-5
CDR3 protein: ASSTGQGAQETQY

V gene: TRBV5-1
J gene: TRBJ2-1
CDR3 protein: ASSRSADSYNEQF

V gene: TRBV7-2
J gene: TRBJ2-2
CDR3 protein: ASSFNRVTGELF

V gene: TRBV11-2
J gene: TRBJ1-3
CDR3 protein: ASSRLIGGIRNTIY

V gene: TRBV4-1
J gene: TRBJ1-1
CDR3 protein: ASSTRTENTEAF

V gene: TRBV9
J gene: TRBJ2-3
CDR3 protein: ASSATTTGRSTDTQY

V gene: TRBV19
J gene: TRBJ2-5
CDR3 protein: ASSRGQMEETQY

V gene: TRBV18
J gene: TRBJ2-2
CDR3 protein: ASSPGQNANTGELF

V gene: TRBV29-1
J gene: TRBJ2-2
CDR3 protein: SVVVGDSGGELF